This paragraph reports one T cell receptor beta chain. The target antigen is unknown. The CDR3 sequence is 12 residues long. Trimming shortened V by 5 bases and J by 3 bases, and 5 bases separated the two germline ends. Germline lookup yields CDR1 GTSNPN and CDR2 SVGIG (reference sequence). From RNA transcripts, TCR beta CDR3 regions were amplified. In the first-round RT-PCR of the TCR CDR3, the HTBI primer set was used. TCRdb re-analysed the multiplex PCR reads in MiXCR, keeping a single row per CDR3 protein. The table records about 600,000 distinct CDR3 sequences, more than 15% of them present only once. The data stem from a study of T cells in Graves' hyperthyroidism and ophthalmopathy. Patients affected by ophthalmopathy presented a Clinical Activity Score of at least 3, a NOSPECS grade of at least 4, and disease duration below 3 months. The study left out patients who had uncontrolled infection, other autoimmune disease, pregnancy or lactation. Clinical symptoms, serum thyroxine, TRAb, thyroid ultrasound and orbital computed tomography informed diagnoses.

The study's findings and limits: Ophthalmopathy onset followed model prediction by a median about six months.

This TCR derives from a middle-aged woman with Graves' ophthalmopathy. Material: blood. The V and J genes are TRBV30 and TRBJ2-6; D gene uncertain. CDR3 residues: CAWGNGANVLTF. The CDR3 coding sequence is TGTGCCTGGGGGAATGGGGCCAACGTCCTGACTTTC.